The 29 T cell receptor beta chains listed next were all sequenced from one sample in a study of PD-1 blockade in classical Hodgkin lymphoma. Every single patient, without exception, relapsed after autologous stem cell transplantation, and brentuximab vedotin exposure varied. Profiling relied on immunoSEQ multiplex PCR, and the TCRdb table lists in-frame clones only, not all of them. The sample comprises over 50,000 clones, 81% of which are singletons, and less than 20% rests with the top ten. The sequenced sample was peripheral blood mononuclear cells (PBMCs), obtained at baseline. The receptors were sampled from a human donor with classical Hodgkin lymphoma.

The CDR3 loop reads CASSLDGRSYNEQFF. In DNA, the CDR3 is TGTGCCAGCAGCTTGGATGGACGCTCCTACAATGAGCAGTTCTTC. The rearrangement uses TRBV5-6 and TRBJ2-1; D remains ambiguous. There are 15 residues in the CDR3. Germline assignment: CDR1 SGHDT and CDR2 YYEEEE. With 0 bases removed from V and 0 bases from J, the gap between germline ends came to 7 bases.

The chain combines TRBV11-2 with TRBJ2-1, with no clear D. This CDR3 spans 13 amino acids. The germline V gene has CDR1 SGHAT and CDR2 FQNNGV. V lost 4 bases and J lost 4, with 8 bases in between. As DNA, the CDR3 is TGTGCCAGCAGCTCCCTGGAGTACAATGAGCAGTTCTTC. Protein product: CASSSLEYNEQFF.

The CDR3 sequence is CASRDSGKGTQYF. CDR3 bases: TGTGCCAGCAGGGATAGCGGGAAGGGTACGCAGTATTTT. The chain employs TRBV9 and TRBJ2-3, with 8 bases lining up with TRBD2. Per the germline V gene, CDR1 is SGDLS and CDR2 is YYNGEE. The V gene end was trimmed by 5 bases and the J gene end by 8 bases; junction bases not matched to a gene: 7. The CDR3 totals 13 residues.

The chain recombines TRBV6-5 with TRBJ2-1, with D unresolved. Germline CDR1 is MNHEY and CDR2 is SVGAGI. Trimming took 6 bases from V and 10 from J, leaving 10 bases between them. This CDR3 is 11 amino acids long. The CDR3: CASSSLREQFF. The CDR3 DNA sequence: TGTGCCAGCAGCTCCCTCAGAGAGCAGTTCTTC.

J is TRBJ1-3 and V is TRBV5-1; no firm D call. The germline CDR1 and CDR2 sequences are SGHRS and YFSETQ. The V end lost 1 base, the J end lost 0 bases, and 8 bases lay between the germline ends. The CDR3 sequence is 15 residues long. The CDR3 DNA is TGCGCCAGCAGCTTGAGGGAGAGCTCTGGAAACACCATATATTTT. It specifies CASSLRESSGNTIYF.

The V call is TRBV14, the J call TRBJ2-4, with TRBD1 identical over 9 bases. The CDR3 length is 15 residues. CDR1 is SGHDN, CDR2 FVKESK, per germline. V gave up 3 bases and J gave up 6 bases; unmatched junction bases: 6. The CDR3 coding sequence is TGTGCCAGCAGCCATGCCGGACAGGGGAGAAACATTCAGTACTTC. Translation gives CASSHAGQGRNIQYF. The full variable domain, its missing parts supplied by reference TRBV14 and TRBJ2-4, is EAGVTQFPSHSVIEKGQTVTLRCDPISGHDNLYWYRRVMGKEIKFLLHFVKESKQDESGMPNNRFLAERTGGTYSTLKVQPAELEDSGVYFCASSHAGQGRNIQYFGAGTRLSVL.

The chain employs TRBV18 and TRBJ2-7; D is unresolved. Germline V gives CDR1 KGHSH, CDR2 LQKENI. V was cut by 6 bases and J by 2 bases, with 8 bases left in between. The CDR3 is 12 amino acids. The CDR3 here is CASSSGPYEQYV. CDR3 bases: TGTGCCAGCTCGTCTGGCCCCTACGAGCAGTACGTC.

The rearrangement joins TRBV7-7 to TRBJ2-5, with TRBD1 matching over 9 bases. The CDR3 has 15 amino acids. CDR1 is SSHAT and CDR2 is FNYEAQ in the germline V gene (reference sequence). V lost 4 bases to trimming and J lost 1 base; unmatched junction nucleotides: 4. CDR3 nucleotides: TGTGCCAGCAGCTCGGGACAGGGCTTCCAAGAGACCCAGTACTTC. This codes for CASSSGQGFQETQYF. The variable domain in full, completed from reference TRBV7-7 and TRBJ2-5, reads GAGVSQSPRYKVTKRGQDVTLRCDPISSHATLYWYQQALGQGPEFLTYFNYEAQPDKSGLPSDRFSAERPEGSISTLTIQRTEQRDSAMYRCASSSGQGFQETQYFGPGTRLLVL.

This clone was counted ten times or more. The CDR3 DNA follows: TGTGCCTGGAGTGACGCCGGGACTAGCGGGAGGGCCGGGGGGCAGTACTTC. Translated: CAWSDAGTSGRAGGQYF. The chain recombines TRBV30 with TRBJ2-7; TRBD2 agrees at 16 bases. The CDR3 has 17 amino acids. Germline assignment: CDR1 GTSNPN and CDR2 SVGIG (reference sequence). V shed 1 base, J shed 9 bases, and the junction held 12 bases outside the gene matches.

This clone was observed a single time. The gene calls are TRBV13 and TRBJ2-5; D remains ambiguous. The CDR3 is 13 amino acids. In germline, CDR1 is PRHDT, CDR2 FYEKMQ (reference sequence). V lost 5 bases, J lost 6 bases, and 13 bases lay in between. CDR3 loop: CASSTIGLQTQYF. As DNA, the CDR3 is TGTGCCAGCAGCACCATAGGGTTGCAGACCCAGTACTTC.

CDR3 DNA: TGTGCCAGCAGCGTACTAGAGGCCCCTTTCTACGAGCAGTACTTC. It translates to CASSVLEAPFYEQYF. The chain is built from TRBV9 and TRBJ2-7; D unresolved. Germline V gene data show CDR1 as SGDLS and CDR2 as YYNGEE. This CDR3 comprises 15 residues. Trimming pared 1 base from V and 3 bases from J, leaving 14 bases between.

The chain has TRBV27 and TRBJ1-1; 11 bases are a match to TRBD1. CDR1 is MNHEY, CDR2 SMNVEV, per germline (reference sequence). Trimming took 6 bases from V and 1 from J; bases not matched to a gene: 7. The CDR3 spans 16 residues. This CDR3 reads CASRPDRGLRNTEAFF. CDR3 in DNA: TGTGCCAGCAGGCCGGACAGGGGGCTAAGGAACACTGAAGCTTTCTTT.

The rearrangement links TRBV2 to TRBJ1-5, with 7 nucleotides matching TRBD1. In germline, CDR1 is SNHLY, CDR2 FYNNEI. The CDR3 consists of 13 residues. V shed 6 bases, J shed 5 bases, and the junction held 4 bases outside the gene matches. The CDR3 sequence: CASRGDSHQPQHF. CDR3 in DNA: TGTGCCAGCAGGGGGGACAGCCATCAGCCCCAGCATTTT. Using reference TRBV2 and TRBJ1-5 for the parts outside the CDR3, the full variable domain is EPEVTQTPSHQVTQMGQEVILRCVPISNHLYFYWYRQILGQKVEFLVSFYNNEISEKSEIFDDQFSVERPDGSNFTLKIRSTKLEDSAMYFCASRGDSHQPQHFGDGTRLSIL.

This chain connects TRBV5-4 to TRBJ2-5; maybe TRBD2 (5 bases). CDR1 and CDR2 (germline): SGHNT, YYREEE (reference sequence). V gave up 7 bases and J gave up 2 bases, with 6 bases separating them. The CDR3 has 11 residues. CDR3 sequence (DNA): TGTGCCAGCGGACTTCAAGAGACCCAGTACTTC. Its translation: CASGLQETQYF.

This chain connects TRBV4-1 to TRBJ2-5; 16 bases map to TRBD2. The CDR3 runs 19 residues. Germline CDR1 and CDR2: MGHRA and YSYEKL. The ends lost 3 bases at V and 4 bases at J; junction bases unmatched: 11. The DNA for the CDR3 is TGCGCCAGCAGCCACACCGGGACTAGCGGGAGGGCCGGACCAGAGACCCAGTACTTC. Protein product: CASSHTGTSGRAGPETQYF.

The rearrangement uses TRBV7-9 and TRBJ2-5; the D is unclear. This CDR3 is 13 amino acids long. Germline CDR1 is SEHNR and CDR2 is FQNEAQ (reference sequence). V was pared by 1 base and J by 5 bases, with 8 bases between. The CDR3 region is CASSLVGSETQYF. Here the CDR3 DNA reads TGTGCCAGCAGCTTAGTTGGGTCGGAGACCCAGTACTTC.

V and J are TRBV28 and TRBJ1-5, with D maybe TRBD1 (6 bases). CDR3 length: 19 amino acids. The germline CDR1 and CDR2 sequences are MDHEN and SYDVKM. V was cut by 2 bases and J by 0 bases, with 20 bases left in between. CDR3 residues: CASSLNGGSLFYSNQPQHF. The CDR3 nucleotides read TGTGCCAGCAGTTTAAACGGGGGCAGCCTGTTTTATAGCAATCAGCCCCAGCATTTT.

The chain links TRBV11-3 to TRBJ1-1, with a weak D call TRBD1 (5 bases). V was clipped by 6 bases and J by 5 bases, with 16 bases between them. Germline V CDR1 and CDR2: SGHNT, YENEEA. CDR3 size: 14 residues. CDR3 nucleotides: TGTGCCAGCAGTCGCGAAGGGGAATCGACTGAAGCTTTCTTT. Translating gives CASSREGESTEAFF.

The chain is built from TRBV7-2 and TRBJ1-1; D may be TRBD1 (5 bases). V lost 2 bases and J 4 bases, leaving 17 bases between the germline ends. Germline V gives CDR1 SGHTA, CDR2 FQGNSA. The CDR3 is 16 residues long. The CDR3 loop reads CASSLRPSGTTTEAFF. The CDR3 coding sequence is TGTGCCAGCAGCTTACGGCCCTCCGGGACGACCACTGAAGCTTTCTTT. Looking up the rest from reference TRBV7-2 and TRBJ1-1 gives the full variable domain: GAGVSQSPSNKVTEKGKDVELRCDPISGHTALYWYRQSLGQGLEFLIYFQGNSAPDKSGLPSDRFSAERTGGSVSTLTIQRTQQEDSAVYLCASSLRPSGTTTEAFFGQGTRLTVV.

The chain carries TRBV11-3 and TRBJ2-4; D is uncertain. V lost 5 bases and J lost 1, with 9 bases in between. This CDR3 comprises 14 residues. The germline V gene encodes CDR1 SGHNT and CDR2 YENEEA. The CDR3 DNA reads TGTGCCAGCAGCCCAAGCGTCGCCAAAAACATTCAGTACTTC. Its protein product is CASSPSVAKNIQYF.

About this clone itself: A read error may account for a junction end that differs from germline. V gene TRBV6-6 combines with J gene TRBJ1-3, with D hard to call. The CDR3 runs 14 residues. Germline loops: CDR1 MNHNY, CDR2 SVGAGI (reference sequence). The CDR3 sequence is CASSYKQLGDTIYF. CDR3 nucleotides: TGTGCCAGCAGTTACAAACAGCTTGGAGACACCATATATTTT.

The chain couples TRBV5-4 to TRBJ1-2; D is possibly TRBD1 (6 bases). This CDR3 is 17 amino acids long. Germline CDR1 reads SGHNT; CDR2 reads YYREEE (reference sequence). With 4 bases removed from V and 3 bases from J, the gap between germline ends came to 22 bases. The CDR3 DNA is TGTGCCAGCAGCCAAGGTGGGGGGGCCCCAAAGGACTATGGCTACACCTTC. This gives the protein CASSQGGGAPKDYGYTF.

V and J are TRBV30 and TRBJ2-1; no clear D gene. CDR1 GTSNPN and CDR2 SVGIG come from the germline V gene (reference sequence). Trimming cost V 4 bases and J 8 bases, with 6 bases left between them. This CDR3 has 10 residues. In DNA form, the CDR3 reads TGTGCCTGGATGACGCATGAGCAGTTCTTC. Translated: CAWMTHEQFF.

V gene TRBV10-3 combines with J gene TRBJ2-5; TRBD2 agrees at 8 bases. V dropped 11 bases and J dropped 5; count of bases not matched to a gene: 13. The CDR3 loop spans 14 amino acids. The germline gives CDR1 ENHRY, CDR2 SYGVKD. The CDR3 region has the DNA TGTGCCGTGACGAATGAGCGGGAGTCGGAGACCCAGTACTTC. Amino acids: CAVTNERESETQYF.

The chain recombines TRBV6-5 with TRBJ1-1; D is unresolved. Trimming removed 0 bases at V and 1 base at J, with 9 bases between. Germline lookup yields CDR1 MNHEY and CDR2 SVGAGI. This CDR3 comprises 15 residues. The CDR3 DNA reads as TGTGCCAGCAGTTACTCGTGGCTCGGGAACACTGAAGCTTTCTTT. Its translation: CASSYSWLGNTEAFF.

The J gene is TRBJ2-1, the V gene TRBV10-3, with D perhaps matching TRBD1 (5 bases). Germline CDR1 ENHRY, CDR2 SYGVKD. The CDR3 loop spans 14 amino acids. Trimming took off 4 bases at V and 4 bases at J, with 11 bases between the two ends. DNA for the CDR3: TGTGCCATCAGTGGAGGACCAGGGTACAATGAGCAGTTCTTC. This gives the protein CAISGGPGYNEQFF.

In this sample, this clone turned up a few times. V is TRBV28 and J is TRBJ1-5, with 7 bases lining up with TRBD1. CDR1 is MDHEN, CDR2 SYDVKM, per germline. There are 15 residues in the CDR3. The trim removed 3 bases at V and 6 bases at J, leaving 8 bases unmatched. The CDR3 protein is CASSLGQWLGQPQHF. DNA of the CDR3: TGTGCCAGCAGTTTGGGACAGTGGCTAGGTCAGCCCCAGCATTTT.

The V call is TRBV19, the J call TRBJ1-5; D is undetermined. Germline V gene data show CDR1 as LNHDA and CDR2 as SQIVND (reference sequence). The ends were cut back, 5 bases at V and 7 bases at J, with 12 bases in the middle. The length of the CDR3 is 13 residues. CDR3 nucleotide sequence: TGTGCCAGTAGTGCTAACAGAGCCCAGCCCCAGCATTTT. This gives the protein CASSANRAQPQHF.

This clone was counted a few times. The J gene is TRBJ1-5, the V gene TRBV30; D remains ambiguous. This CDR3 region has 13 residues. Germline V gives CDR1 GTSNPN, CDR2 SVGIG (reference sequence). V shed 1 base and J shed 3 bases, with 7 bases lying between them. The CDR3, as DNA: TGTGCCTGGAGTGGATACGTCAATCAGCCCCAGCATTTT. Protein: CAWSGYVNQPQHF.